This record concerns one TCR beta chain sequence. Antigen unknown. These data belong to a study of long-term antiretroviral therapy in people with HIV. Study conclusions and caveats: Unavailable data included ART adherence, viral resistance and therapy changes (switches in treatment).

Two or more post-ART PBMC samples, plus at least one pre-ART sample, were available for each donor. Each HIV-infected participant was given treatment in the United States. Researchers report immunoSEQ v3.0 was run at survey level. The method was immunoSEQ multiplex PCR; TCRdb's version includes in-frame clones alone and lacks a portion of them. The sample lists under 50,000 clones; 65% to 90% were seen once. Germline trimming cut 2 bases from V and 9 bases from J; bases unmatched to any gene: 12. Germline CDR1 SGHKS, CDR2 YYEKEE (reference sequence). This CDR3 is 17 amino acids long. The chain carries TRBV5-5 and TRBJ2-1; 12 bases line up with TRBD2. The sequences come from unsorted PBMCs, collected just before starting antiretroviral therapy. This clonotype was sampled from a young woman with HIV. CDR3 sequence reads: CASSFASGRAEIAEQFF. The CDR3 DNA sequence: TGTGCCAGCAGCTTTGCTAGCGGGAGGGCCGAGATCGCTGAGCAGTTCTTC.